This entry concerns a single T cell receptor beta chain. Trimming took 5 bases from V and 5 from J; bases not matched to a gene: 5. The germline V gene encodes CDR1 SGHNT and CDR2 YYREEE (reference sequence). The CDR3 has 15 residues. This entry belongs to a study of OX40 agonist ivuxolimab in advanced cancers. Assay: immunoSEQ multiplex PCR; the TCRdb copy retains only in-frame clones and omits some. The table lists roughly 62,000 clones, about 86% of them singletons. V gene TRBV5-4 combines with J gene TRBJ2-1; 12 nucleotides line up with TRBD2. Sample: CD4+ or CD8+ T cells sorted from blood, taken in a trial of the OX40 agonist ivuxolimab. This TCR came from an adult with an advanced solid tumor such as melanoma, head and neck, liver or kidney cancer. As DNA, the CDR3 is TGTGCCAGCAGGGGGGGACTAGCGGGTCACAATGAGCAGTTCTTC. As protein: CASRGGLAGHNEQFF. The whole variable domain, remainder taken from reference TRBV5-4 and TRBJ2-1, is ETGVTQSPTHLIKTRGQQVTLRCSSQSGHNTVSWYQQALGQGPQFIFQYYREEENGRGNFPPRFSGLQFPNYSSELNVNALELDDSALYLCASRGGLAGHNEQFFGPGTRLTVL.